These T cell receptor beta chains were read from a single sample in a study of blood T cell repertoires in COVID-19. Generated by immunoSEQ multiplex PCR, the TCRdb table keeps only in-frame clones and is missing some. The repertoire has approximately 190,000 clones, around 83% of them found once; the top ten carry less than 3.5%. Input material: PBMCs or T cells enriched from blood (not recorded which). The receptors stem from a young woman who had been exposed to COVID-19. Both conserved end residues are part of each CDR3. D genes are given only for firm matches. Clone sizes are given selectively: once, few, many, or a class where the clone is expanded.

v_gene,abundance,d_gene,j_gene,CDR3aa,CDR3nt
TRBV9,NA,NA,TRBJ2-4,CASSDQGDKNIQYF,TGTGCCAGCAGCGATCAGGGTGACAAAAACATTCAGTACTTC
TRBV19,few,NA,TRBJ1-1,CASTLMGRNTEAFF,TGTGCCAGTACCCTAATGGGGAGGAACACTGAAGCTTTCTTT
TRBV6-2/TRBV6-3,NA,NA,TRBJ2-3,CASSYPGTQYF,TGTGCCAGCAGTTATCCCGGTACGCAGTATTTT
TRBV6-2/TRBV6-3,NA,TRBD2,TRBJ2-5,CASSYPGTSGQETQYF,TGTGCCAGCAGTTACCCAGGGACTAGCGGTCAAGAGACCCAGTACTTC
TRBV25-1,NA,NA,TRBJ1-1,CASLEEGNTEAFF,TGTGCCAGCCTCGAAGAGGGGAACACTGAAGCTTTCTTT
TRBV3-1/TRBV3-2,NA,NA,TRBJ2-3,CASSQRQYTDTQYF,TGTGCCAGCAGCCAGCGACAGTACACAGATACGCAGTATTTT
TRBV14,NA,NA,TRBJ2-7,CASSQRGHFYEQYF,TGTGCCAGCAGCCAACGTGGGCACTTCTACGAGCAGTACTTC
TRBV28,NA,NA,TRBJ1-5,CASSSPSAGSNQPQHF,TGTGCCAGCAGTAGCCCGTCCGCTGGTAGCAATCAGCCCCAGCATTTT
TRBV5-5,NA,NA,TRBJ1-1,CASSAQGGTEAFF,TGTGCCAGCAGTGCACAGGGCGGCACTGAAGCTTTCTTT
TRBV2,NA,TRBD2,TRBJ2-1,CASSEASGGTYNEQFF,TGTGCCAGCAGTGAAGCTAGCGGGGGGACCTACAATGAGCAGTTCTTC
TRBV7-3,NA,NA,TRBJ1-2,CASSPGELGYTF,TGTGCCAGCAGCCCTGGAGAGCTGGGCTACACCTTC
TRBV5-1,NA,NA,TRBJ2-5,CASSLDSRSETQYF,TGCGCCAGCAGCTTGGACAGCAGGTCAGAGACCCAGTACTTC
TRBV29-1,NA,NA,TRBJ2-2,CSGGGFDTGELFF,TGCAGCGGCGGTGGGTTCGACACCGGGGAGCTGTTTTTT
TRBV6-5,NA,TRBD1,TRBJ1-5,CASRRTGGSDQPQHF,TGTGCCAGCAGGCGCACAGGGGGCTCTGATCAGCCCCAGCATTTT
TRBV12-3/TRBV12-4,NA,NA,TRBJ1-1,CASRGKGTEAFF,TGTGCCAGCCGTGGGAAGGGGACTGAAGCTTTCTTT